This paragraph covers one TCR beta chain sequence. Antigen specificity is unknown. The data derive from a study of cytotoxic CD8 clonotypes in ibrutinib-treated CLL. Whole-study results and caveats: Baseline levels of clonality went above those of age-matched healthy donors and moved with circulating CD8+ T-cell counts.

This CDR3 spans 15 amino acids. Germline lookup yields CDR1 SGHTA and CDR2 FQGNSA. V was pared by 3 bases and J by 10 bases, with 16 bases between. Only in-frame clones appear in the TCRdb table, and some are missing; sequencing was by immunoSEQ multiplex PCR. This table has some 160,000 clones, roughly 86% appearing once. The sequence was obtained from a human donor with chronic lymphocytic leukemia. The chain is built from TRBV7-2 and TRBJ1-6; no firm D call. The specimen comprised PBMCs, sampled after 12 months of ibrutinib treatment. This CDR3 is CASSLDRYAGSPLHF. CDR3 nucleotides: TGTGCCAGCAGCTTGGATCGCTACGCTGGGTCACCCCTCCACTTT.